The clone carrying this T cell receptor (beta chain) was counted at least ten times. TCRdb used MiXCR to reprocess the PCR reads, holding one entry per CDR3 protein. The sample has about 320,000 distinct CDR3 sequences; roughly 23% are singletons. V shed 3 bases and J 3 bases; nucleotides not matched to a gene: 3. The CDR3 has 15 residues. Germline V gives CDR1 SGHNT, CDR2 YYREEE (reference sequence). The data were taken from a study of molecular identifiers for immune sequencing clone quantification. The chain has TRBV5-4 and TRBJ2-7; 13 bases are shared with TRBD2. The source of this sequence is a human donor in good health. Some libraries in this study had Jurkat cell RNA spiked in. Sequencing was performed on naive CD8+ T cells from blood, with Jurkat cell RNA spiked in. The subset denotes: FACS-sorted CD8+CD4-CCR7+CD45RA+ naive T cells. The CDR3 region has the DNA TGTGCCAGCAGCTCGCGACTAGCGGGAGGCTACGAGCAGTACTTC. Protein: CASSSRLAGGYEQYF.